This TCR beta chain derives from a study of cytomegalovirus exposure and HLA in healthy donors. Only in-frame clones appear in the TCRdb table, and some are missing; sequencing was by immunoSEQ multiplex PCR. Of roughly 150,000 clones in the sample, more than 75% were seen once. The CDR3 sequence is 12 residues long. Losses at the gene ends were 3 bases for V and 12 bases for J; bases not matched to a gene: 5. Germline assignment: CDR1 SGHTA and CDR2 FQGNSA. The TCR sequence derives from a man aged 18-30 years in good health and CMV-seronegative. The sequenced material came from PBMCs. The chain is built from TRBV7-2 and TRBJ2-1; 7 bases align to TRBD1. The CDR3 sequence: CASSFTGEGQFF. The CDR3 DNA reads as TGTGCCAGCAGCTTTACAGGGGAAGGGCAGTTCTTC.